One and the same sample provided the 26 T cell receptor beta chains below, sequenced in a study of T cell repertoires and HLA-DP antigens. Here immunoSEQ multiplex PCR was the method, and the copy in TCRdb shows in-frame clones only, minus some. The profile covers more than 90,000 clones, with nearly 95% appearing a single time and around 0.25% taken by the ten largest. For these TCRs, the target antigens are not known. Material: CD4+ T cells from PBMCs. These receptors were collected from a young woman in good health and CMV-seronegative.

The rearrangement joins TRBV19 to TRBJ1-2, with D uncertain. The V gene's germline CDR1 is LNHDA and CDR2 SQIVND (reference sequence). The length of the CDR3 is 13 residues. V shed 6 bases and J shed 8 bases, with 16 bases lying between them. The CDR3 bases are TGTGCCAGTAGCCCTCAACGAAGCGCCGGCTACACCTTC. It is translated as CASSPQRSAGYTF. Combining the CDR3 with reference TRBV19 and TRBJ1-2 gives the whole variable domain DGGITQSPKYLFRKEGQNVTLSCEQNLNHDAMYWYRQDPGQGLRLIYYSQIVNDFQKGDIAEGYSVSREKKESFPLTVTSAQKNPTAFYLCASSPQRSAGYTFGSGTRLTVV.

This sequence joins TRBV27 and TRBJ2-2, with D tentatively TRBD1 (6 bases). Germline loops: CDR1 MNHEY, CDR2 SMNVEV (reference sequence). V was shortened by 6 bases and J by 1 base, with 21 bases between the two germline ends. CDR3 length equals 18 residues. CDR3 region: CASSPRGTGTRNTGELFF. CDR3 DNA sequence: TGTGCCAGCAGCCCTCGGGGTACCGGGACACGGAACACCGGGGAGCTGTTTTTT.

The gene calls are TRBV27 and TRBJ2-7; D is ambiguous. CDR3 length equals 15 residues. Germline V gene data show CDR1 as MNHEY and CDR2 as SMNVEV (reference sequence). V was cut by 3 bases and J by 0 bases, with 12 bases left in between. This chain's CDR3 is CASSLGPILSYEQYF. In DNA form, the CDR3 reads TGTGCCAGCAGTTTGGGTCCTATCCTCTCCTACGAGCAGTACTTC.

This clone is a singleton in its sample. This specimen includes other DNA sequences encoding the same CDR3. This chain connects TRBV5-4 to TRBJ1-2; D is perhaps TRBD1 (5 bases). Between the trimmed V and J ends, which lost 0 bases and 2 bases, there was a span of 5 bases. Germline values: CDR1 SGHNT, CDR2 YYREEE (reference sequence). This CDR3 comprises 13 residues. CDR3 sequence reads: CASSLDRNYGYTF. As DNA, the CDR3 is TGTGCCAGCAGCTTGGACAGGAACTATGGCTACACCTTC.

This chain connects TRBV5-1 to TRBJ2-3; TRBD2 matches 8 bases. CDR1 is SGHRS, CDR2 YFSETQ, per germline. The CDR3 runs to 14 residues. J lost 3 bases, V lost 4 bases, and 4 bases had no gene match. The CDR3 protein is CASSGLAGTDTQYF. The CDR3 DNA reads as TGCGCCAGCAGCGGACTAGCAGGGACAGATACGCAGTATTTT.

This chain uses TRBV6-5 with TRBJ2-7; D is uncertain. Looked up from germline, CDR1 is MNHEY and CDR2 is SVGAGI. V was trimmed by 7 bases and J by 5 bases, leaving 15 bases between them. The CDR3 totals 13 residues. For the CDR3, the DNA is TGTGCCAGCAAAGGGCCCCTAATCCACGAGCAGTACTTC. It is translated as CASKGPLIHEQYF.

The chain employs TRBV27 and TRBJ2-7; 8 bases are a match to TRBD1. The CDR3 has 15 residues. CDR1 and CDR2 from the germline V gene are MNHEY and SMNVEV (reference sequence). Germline trimming cut 2 bases from V and 2 bases from J; bases unmatched to any gene: 5. For the CDR3, the DNA is TGTGCCAGCAGTTTACGTGTACAGGGGGCCTACGAGCAGTACTTC. It codes for CASSLRVQGAYEQYF.

The chain has TRBV28 and TRBJ2-3; 7 bases align to TRBD2. Germline CDR1 MDHEN, CDR2 SYDVKM. The CDR3 is made up of 17 amino acids. V shed 1 base and J 0 bases; nucleotides not matched to a gene: 7. CDR3 region: CASSLSGGSRSTDTQYF. In DNA form, the CDR3 reads TGTGCCAGCAGTTTATCGGGCGGGAGCCGTAGCACAGATACGCAGTATTTT. The full variable domain, its missing parts supplied by reference TRBV28 and TRBJ2-3, is DVKVTQSSRYLVKRTGEKVFLECVQDMDHENMFWYRQDPGLGLRLIYFSYDVKMKEKGDIPEGYSVSREKKERFSLILESASTNQTSMYLCASSLSGGSRSTDTQYFGPGTRLTVL.

The chain joins TRBV18 to TRBJ1-4; 7 bases fit TRBD1. J lost 0 bases, V lost 4 bases, and 17 bases had no gene match. CDR1 and CDR2 from the germline V gene are KGHSH and LQKENI. This CDR3 has 20 residues. CDR3 sequence reads: CASSLIRTGGDRATNEKLFF. The CDR3 nucleotides read TGTGCCAGCTCACTTATCCGGACAGGTGGGGATCGCGCAACTAATGAAAAACTGTTTTTT.

This clone was picked up one time. The chain carries TRBV30 and TRBJ2-1; 7 bases are a match to TRBD2. Germline CDR1 reads GTSNPN; CDR2 reads SVGIG (reference sequence). The V segment lost 7 bases and the J segment 0 bases; nucleotides outside the gene matches: 3. This CDR3 has 13 amino acids. CDR3 in amino acids: CALAGYSYNEQFF. For the CDR3, the DNA is TGTGCCTTAGCGGGTTACTCCTACAATGAGCAGTTCTTC.

This rearrangement joins TRBV18 to TRBJ1-2, with TRBD1 identical over 9 bases. The germline V gene has CDR1 KGHSH and CDR2 LQKENI. This CDR3 comprises 14 residues. With 3 bases clipped from V and 11 bases from J, the junction kept 10 bases outside the gene matches. CDR3 protein: CASSPGGTGGAYTF. In DNA form, the CDR3 reads TGTGCCAGCTCACCCGGGGGCACAGGGGGCGCTTACACCTTC.

The rearrangement links TRBV4-1 to TRBJ2-3; 11 nucleotides match TRBD2. J was trimmed by 6 bases and V by 2 bases; bases with no gene match: 7. Germline CDR1 MGHRA, CDR2 YSYEKL. The CDR3 extends over 16 amino acids. The CDR3 region is CASSQLDSGRGDTQYF. The CDR3 coding sequence is TGCGCCAGCAGCCAATTAGATAGCGGGAGGGGGGATACGCAGTATTTT.

J is TRBJ1-1 and V is TRBV30; the D gene is possibly TRBD1 (6 bases). Germline lookup yields CDR1 GTSNPN and CDR2 SVGIG (reference sequence). There are 11 residues in the CDR3. Trimming removed 3 bases at V and 10 bases at J, with 12 bases between. The CDR3 spells CAWRGTIGAFF. In nucleotides, the CDR3 is TGTGCCTGGAGGGGGACAATAGGAGCTTTCTTT.

V and J are TRBV4-1 and TRBJ2-2, with D possibly being TRBD1 (6 bases). Germline loops: CDR1 MGHRA, CDR2 YSYEKL. This CDR3 has 16 amino acids. Trimming removed 5 bases at V and 4 bases at J, with 17 bases between. CDR3 sequence (DNA): TGCGCCAGCAGCTTTCGGGCAGGGGCGACCACCGGGGAGCTGTTTTTT. It codes for CASSFRAGATTGELFF.

The chain carries TRBV21-1 and TRBJ1-6. TRBV21-1 is termed a pseudogene. This CDR3 has 18 residues. CDR3 nucleotide sequence: TGTGCCAGCAGCACCCCGAGGACGGCGAGCTCCTATAATTCACCCCTCCACTTT. Its protein is CASSTPRTASSYNSPLHF.

This clone was seen just once. V usage is TRBV7-8 and J usage is TRBJ1-5, with a possible D match to TRBD1 (6 bases). V lost 5 bases and J 2 bases, leaving 10 bases between the germline ends. CDR1 SGHVS and CDR2 FQNEAQ come from the germline V gene. CDR3 size: 14 residues. CDR3 amino acids: CASSKQGRNQPQHF. The CDR3 region has the DNA TGTGCCAGCAGCAAACAGGGACGCAATCAGCCCCAGCATTTT.

The chain joins TRBV5-6 to TRBJ2-1; TRBD2 agrees at 11 bases. The V segment lost 3 bases and the J segment 2 bases; nucleotides outside the gene matches: 7. This CDR3 region has 17 residues. CDR1 and CDR2 (germline): SGHDT, YYEEEE. The CDR3 nucleotides are TGTGCCAGCAGCTGGTACACTAGCGGGAGTCCCTACAATGAGCAGTTCTTC. It encodes CASSWYTSGSPYNEQFF.

The rearrangement uses TRBV27 and TRBJ2-5; TRBD2 might be the D (6 bases). Germline V lookup: CDR1 MNHEY, CDR2 SMNVEV (reference sequence). The CDR3 consists of 13 residues. V lost 5 bases, J lost 7 bases, and 14 bases lay in between. The CDR3 nucleotides are TGTGCCAGCAGTCCCGGGACCGGGGGGACCCAGTACTTC. As protein: CASSPGTGGTQYF.

Details on this clone: The same CDR3 can be traced to other DNA sequences in this sample. The V and J genes are TRBV9 and TRBJ2-2; D assignment may be TRBD1 or TRBD2 (5 bases each). Looked up from germline, CDR1 is SGDLS and CDR2 is YYNGEE. The V end was cut by 0 bases, the J end by 6 bases, with 9 bases between. This CDR3 contains 14 residues. The CDR3, as DNA: TGTGCCAGCAGCGTAGTGGGGGAAGCCGGGGAGCTGTTTTTT. Residues: CASSVVGEAGELFF.

This clone was recorded only once. The chain joins TRBV30 to TRBJ1-1; 7 bases agree with TRBD1. The junction had 12 bases not matched to a gene; V was cut back by 3 bases and J by 11 bases. CDR1 is GTSNPN, CDR2 SVGIG, per germline (reference sequence). The CDR3 sequence is 13 residues long. CDR3 protein: CAWSLSVSGGAFF. The DNA of the CDR3 is TGTGCCTGGAGCCTTAGTGTGTCAGGGGGTGCTTTCTTT.

The chain links TRBV5-6 to TRBJ1-1, with D maybe TRBD1 (6 bases). Per germline, CDR1 SGHDT and CDR2 YYEEEE. V dropped 9 bases and J dropped 4 bases, with 16 bases sitting between them. The CDR3 is made up of 13 amino acids. CDR3 DNA sequence: TGTGCCACCCATGAGGGCAGGGGCACTGAAGCTTTCTTT. Its translation: CATHEGRGTEAFF.

This chain connects TRBV5-4 to TRBJ1-5; D not certain. Germline V CDR1 and CDR2: SGHNT, YYREEE (reference sequence). Trimming shortened V by 4 bases and J by 4 bases, and 6 bases separated the two germline ends. This CDR3 is built from 12 residues. CDR3 region: CASSLENQPQHF. The CDR3 nucleotides read TGTGCCAGCAGCCTGGAAAATCAGCCCCAGCATTTT.

The V call is TRBV18, the J call TRBJ2-7, with 8 bases fitting TRBD2. V was clipped by 2 bases and J by 2 bases; unmatched bases: 5. Germline V gives CDR1 KGHSH, CDR2 LQKENI. This CDR3 comprises 15 residues. For the CDR3, the DNA is TGTGCCAGCTCACCAGACCAGCGGGGGACCTACGAGCAGTACTTC. It specifies CASSPDQRGTYEQYF.

The V call is TRBV5-8, the J call TRBJ2-1; no definite D call. Germline V gene data show CDR1 as SGHTS and CDR2 as YDEGEE. The CDR3 has 13 residues. Trimming took off 0 bases at V and 8 bases at J, with 9 bases between the two ends. The CDR3 sequence is CASSLARAHEQFF. CDR3 coding DNA: TGTGCCAGCAGCTTGGCAAGGGCCCATGAGCAGTTCTTC. Full variable domain (outside the CDR3, taken from reference TRBV5-8 and TRBJ2-1): EAGVTQSPTHLIKTRGQQATLRCSPISGHTSVYWYQQALGLGLQFLLWYDEGEERNRGNFPPRFSGRQFPNYSSELNVNALELEDSALYLCASSLARAHEQFFGPGTRLTVL.

The CDR3 reads CASRLYRGRGTGELFF. As DNA, the CDR3 is TGTGCCAGCAGACTCTACAGGGGCAGGGGCACCGGGGAGCTGTTTTTT. The V call is TRBV2, the J call TRBJ2-2; 7 nucleotides align to TRBD1. After removal of 6 bases from V and 4 bases from J, the junction contained 11 bases not matched to a gene. The length of the CDR3 is 16 residues. The germline V gene has CDR1 SNHLY and CDR2 FYNNEI.

The J gene is TRBJ2-5, the V gene TRBV11-2; a weak D match, TRBD1 (5 bases). The CDR3 sequence is 15 residues long. V lost 1 base to trimming and J lost 3 bases, with 12 bases between them. Germline V gene data show CDR1 as SGHAT and CDR2 as FQNNGV. This CDR3 is CASSLGGRGEETQYF. Here the CDR3 DNA reads TGTGCCAGCAGCTTAGGGGGCAGAGGAGAAGAGACCCAGTACTTC.